This T cell receptor beta chain was observed in a study of tumor and adjacent non-tumor tissue in lung cancer. Study overall: Patients comprised some eleven adenocarcinoma, 2 squamous cell carcinoma and 1 small cell lung cancer.

Three rounds of nested PCR, following a modified ARM-PCR protocol, produced the TCRbeta library. Each CDR3 protein is one row after TCRdb ran MiXCR on the multiplex PCR reads. The sample has about 120,000 distinct CDR3 sequences; 60% to 70% are singletons. As regards this clonotype: What it binds is not known.

Study-wide findings and caveats: Higher tumor TCR diversity was associated with shorter survival. Tumor tissue had significantly higher TCR diversity than normal lung.

The template was RNA from unsorted bulk tissue. Sequenced: lung tumor tissue. The receptor was derived from a man aged 30-40 years with non-small cell lung cancer.

The CDR3 here is CASSEGTIYEQYF. The CDR3 DNA is TGTGCCAGCAGTGAAGGGACAATTTACGAGCAGTACTTC. The gene calls are TRBV2 and TRBJ2-7; maybe TRBD1 (5 bases). CDR1 is SNHLY and CDR2 is FYNNEI in the germline V gene. Trimming cost V 1 base and J 4 bases, with 8 bases left between them. This CDR3 spans 13 amino acids.